This TCR beta chain was profiled in a study of cytomegalovirus exposure and HLA in healthy donors. At collection, donors were nominally healthy, but unrecorded immune exposures were probable. A remark on this clone: The antigen is undetermined.

V was shortened by 1 base and J by 8 bases, with 23 bases between the two germline ends. This CDR3 contains 17 residues. The germline V gene has CDR1 SGHVS and CDR2 FQNEAQ. 60 Vbeta and 13 Jbeta primers were used in PCR. Generated by immunoSEQ multiplex PCR, the TCRdb table keeps only in-frame clones and is missing some. The sample gives roughly 100,000 clones, about 78% of which show up once; approximately 3% is in the top ten. Study conclusions and caveats: Sequences of the TCR beta chain were said to predict the HLA-A and HLA-B alleles of most subjects accurately.

The sequence was collected from a woman aged 40 to 50 in good health and CMV-seronegative. V usage is TRBV7-8 and J usage is TRBJ1-1, with a weak D call TRBD1 (5 bases). Sequencing was performed on PBMCs. CDR3 sequence (DNA): TGTGCCAGCAGCTTAGTAACCGGACATAGGCAGGGAGGCGAAGCTTTCTTT. It codes for CASSLVTGHRQGGEAFF. The whole variable domain, remainder taken from reference TRBV7-8 and TRBJ1-1, is GAGVSQSPRYKVAKRGQDVALRCDPISGHVSLFWYQQALGQGPEFLTYFQNEAQLDKSGLPSDRFFAERPEGSVSTLKIQRTQQEDSAVYLCASSLVTGHRQGGEAFFGQGTRLTVV.